This is a list of T cell receptor beta chains from one sample in a study of early T cells in non-severe SARS-CoV-2 infection. TCRdb called the 5' RACE reads again in MiXCR, with one record for every CDR3 protein. The table shows around 76,000 distinct CDR3 sequences, with approximately 10% occurring only once. Sequencing was carried out using whole blood. Receptor source: an adult who was a healthcare worker with PCR-confirmed SARS-CoV-2 infection or an uninfected control (not recorded which). Each CDR3 is given with its conserved first and last residue. A D gene is named only where the DNA matches it firmly. Some rows mark clone size as missing; the rest say once, few, many or name a class of expanded clone.

abundance	d_gene	v_gene	j_gene	CDR3nt	CDR3aa
.	TRBD1	TRBV7-9	TRBJ1-6	TGTGCCAGCCGGAGACAGGGGGACAATTCACCCCTCCACTTT	CASRRQGDNSPLHF
.	.	TRBV5-1	TRBJ2-7	TGCGCCAGCAGCCTTCAATTGGAGACCTACGAGCAGTACTTC	CASSLQLETYEQYF
.	TRBD1	TRBV29-1	TRBJ2-7	TGCAGCGTTGCTTTATTCCAGGGACAGTACGAGCAGTACTTC	CSVALFQGQYEQYF
many	.	TRBV10-2	TRBJ2-1	TGCGCCAGCAGTGAGTACCTAGGACAGAAAAAAACGGGCTACTCTTACAATGAGCAGTTCTTC	CASSEYLGQKKTGYSYNEQFF
many	TRBD1	TRBV11-2	TRBJ2-1	TGTGCCAGCAGCCTACAGGGGTTATACAATGAGCAGTTCTTC	CASSLQGLYNEQFF
many	.	TRBV7-2	TRBJ2-2	TGTGCCAGCAGCCCCGTTGGGACCGGGGAGCTGTTTTTT	CASSPVGTGELFF
.	.	TRBV6-2/TRBV6-3	TRBJ2-3	TGTGCCAGCAGTAAGGGACTCCAATTAGCAACAGATACGCAGTATTTT	CASSKGLQLATDTQYF
many	TRBD2	TRBV7-8	TRBJ2-2	TGTGCCAGCAGCATATCGGGGGGGACGAACACCGGGGAGCTGTTTTTT	CASSISGGTNTGELFF
few	.	TRBV11-2	TRBJ2-5	TGTGCCAGCAGCTTTAATGAGGAGACCCAGTACTTC	CASSFNEETQYF
.	.	TRBV29-1	TRBJ2-2	TGCAGCGTGGGGGGACAGACTAACACCGGGGAGCTGTTTTTT	CSVGGQTNTGELFF
many	.	TRBV12-3/TRBV12-4	TRBJ2-5	TGTGCCAGCAATGAGGGACAAGAGACCCAGTACTTC	CASNEGQETQYF
many	.	TRBV14	TRBJ1-2	TGTGCCAGCAGCCAAGACAGGTATCGTGGCTACACCTTC	CASSQDRYRGYTF
few	TRBD1	TRBV2	TRBJ1-1	TGTGCCAGACAGGGGGCGAACACTGAAGCTTTCTTT	CARQGANTEAFF
.	.	TRBV20-1	TRBJ1-5	TGCAGTGCCACGGGGCAGTTTAATCAGCCCCAGCATTTT	CSATGQFNQPQHF
.	TRBD2	TRBV12-3/TRBV12-4	TRBJ2-5	TGTGCCAGCAGTCCCGGTAGCGGGTACCAAGAGACCCAGTACTTC	CASSPGSGYQETQYF
many	.	TRBV4-1	TRBJ2-1	TGCGCCAGCAGCCAAGTAGGCCAGACCAATGAGCAGTTCTTC	CASSQVGQTNEQFF
few	.	TRBV4-3	TRBJ2-4	TGCGCCAGCAGCCTGGAAGAAGGAGGACATCAGTACTTC	CASSLEEGGHQYF
many	TRBD1	TRBV30	TRBJ1-2	TGTGCCTGGACGGTCCGGGACAGGAACTATGGCTACACCTTC	CAWTVRDRNYGYTF
few	TRBD2	TRBV3-1	TRBJ2-2	TGTGCCAGCAGCTTCTCTAGCGGGGTTTACACCGGGGAGCTGTTTTTT	CASSFSSGVYTGELFF
few	.	TRBV5-5	TRBJ2-7	TGTGCCAGCAGCTTGTTATGGTCAGGGTACGAGCAGTACTTC	CASSLLWSGYEQYF
.	.	TRBV6-6	TRBJ1-5	TGTGCCAGCAGTTACGGGCGCCAGGGAGGCAATCAGCCCCAGCATTTT	CASSYGRQGGNQPQHF
.	TRBD2	TRBV12-3/TRBV12-4	TRBJ2-1	TGTGCCAGCAGTTTCACTAGCGGGGGTGACTCCTACAATGAGCAGTTCTTC	CASSFTSGGDSYNEQFF
.	.	TRBV3-1	TRBJ2-4	TGTGCCAGCAGCCAAGTCGGGGCAGGGGAGGCCAAAAACATTCAGTACTTC	CASSQVGAGEAKNIQYF